The entry that follows covers one T cell receptor (beta chain) sequence. The antigen remains undetermined. The source of the sample is a study of OX40 agonist ivuxolimab in advanced cancers. Overall study results and limits: Fewer expanded clones were found on average in CD4+ than in CD8+ T cells.

Clones were sequenced by immunoSEQ multiplex PCR, and TCRdb holds only the in-frame ones, with some missing. The profile covers 53,000 or so clones, with approximately 86% appearing a single time and under 3.5% taken by the ten largest. V gave up 0 bases and J gave up 3 bases, with 9 bases separating them. The germline V gene has CDR1 SGHRS and CDR2 YFSETQ. The CDR3 spans 14 residues. Sequences were derived from CD4+ or CD8+ T cells sorted from blood, sampled in a trial of the OX40 agonist ivuxolimab. This receptor was taken from an adult with an advanced solid tumor such as melanoma, head and neck, liver or kidney cancer. V gene TRBV5-1 combines with J gene TRBJ2-5; no definite D call. CDR3 sequence (DNA): TGCGCCAGCAGCTTGGCCGTTTCAGAAGAGACCCAGTACTTC. Translated: CASSLAVSEETQYF. The whole variable domain, remainder taken from reference TRBV5-1 and TRBJ2-5, is KAGVTQTPRYLIKTRGQQVTLSCSPISGHRSVSWYQQTPGQGLQFLFEYFSETQRNKGNFPGRFSGRQFSNSRSEMNVSTLELGDSALYLCASSLAVSEETQYFGPGTRLLVL.